Listed below are T cell receptor beta chains from one sample, sequenced in a study of blood T cells in healthy people across ages. Each CDR3 protein is one row after TCRdb ran MiXCR on the 5' RACE reads. Seen here are hundreds of thousands of distinct CDR3 sequences, roughly 29% observed once, and the top ten hold 29%. The sequencing sample was made of blood. The receptors originated from a woman between 65 and 79 years old in good health. Both conserved end residues are part of each CDR3. D genes are given only for firm matches. Some rows have no size entry. The others give once, few or many, or a class for an expanded clone.

j_gene | abundance | d_gene | v_gene | CDR3aa | CDR3nt
TRBJ2-7 | few | TRBD2 | TRBV11-2 | CASRRGGPYEQYF | TGTGCCAGCAGACGCGGGGGTCCCTACGAGCAGTACTTC
TRBJ2-5 | . | . | TRBV12-3/TRBV12-4 | CASSLLRAETQYF | TGTGCCAGCAGTTTACTTAGGGCAGAGACCCAGTACTTC
TRBJ2-7 | few | . | TRBV21-1 | CASSKRDGLGTSDFYEQYF | TGTGCCAGCAGCAAAAGAGACGGGCTGGGGACTAGCGACTTCTACGAGCAGTACTTC
TRBJ2-7 | many | . | TRBV3-1 | CASSTGWQSYEQYF | TGTGCCAGCAGCACGGGCTGGCAGTCCTACGAGCAGTACTTC
TRBJ2-1 | . | TRBD2 | TRBV29-1 | CSVDPVLAGNYNEQFF | TGCAGCGTTGACCCGGTATTAGCGGGGAATTACAATGAGCAGTTCTTC
TRBJ2-6 | . | TRBD1 | TRBV12-3/TRBV12-4 | CASSSGTGSGANVLTF | TGTGCCAGCAGTTCCGGGACAGGGTCTGGGGCCAACGTCCTGACTTTC
TRBJ2-7 | . | TRBD1 | TRBV28 | CALSPPGQGSEQYF | TGTGCCCTAAGTCCCCCGGGACAGGGGTCCGAGCAGTACTTC
TRBJ2-1 | few | TRBD2 | TRBV2 | CASRKAWGLAGYYNEQFF | TGTGCCAGCAGGAAAGCTTGGGGACTAGCGGGGTACTACAATGAGCAGTTCTTC
TRBJ2-7 | . | TRBD1 | TRBV28 | CASSSTGKGQYF | TGTGCCAGCAGTTCGACAGGGAAAGGGCAGTACTTC
TRBJ2-5 | many | TRBD1 | TRBV28 | CASSLSGGRETQYF | TGTGCCAGCAGTTTATCAGGGGGCAGGGAGACCCAGTACTTC
TRBJ2-7 | . | TRBD2 | TRBV12-3/TRBV12-4 | CASSLAGLAGGYYEQYF | TGTGCCAGCAGTTTAGCAGGACTAGCGGGGGGTTACTACGAGCAGTACTTC
TRBJ2-1 | few | TRBD2 | TRBV7-6 | CASSPGLPSNEQFF | TGTGCCAGCAGCCCGGGACTACCTTCCAATGAGCAGTTCTTC
TRBJ2-2 | . | TRBD2 | TRBV4-3 | CASNQFLGGTGELFF | TGCGCCAGCAACCAGTTTCTGGGGGGGACCGGGGAGCTGTTTTTT
TRBJ2-1 | . | . | TRBV2 | CASKSRITYNEQFF | TGTGCCAGCAAGAGCAGAATCACCTACAATGAGCAGTTCTTC
TRBJ2-1 | . | . | TRBV20-1 | CSRSESLGNEQFF | TGCAGTCGTAGCGAGAGTTTGGGTAATGAGCAGTTCTTC
TRBJ1-4 | . | . | TRBV29-1 | CSVARGDEKLFF | TGCAGCGTTGCACGGGGGGATGAAAAACTGTTTTTT
TRBJ2-5 | many | TRBD2 | TRBV7-9 | CASTKITGRTGEQYF | TGTGCCAGCACCAAAATTACCGGGAGGACGGGAGAGCAGTACTTC
TRBJ1-4 | few | TRBD1 | TRBV12-3/TRBV12-4 | CASSKQGGATNEKLFF | TGTGCCAGCAGTAAACAGGGGGGTGCAACTAATGAAAAACTGTTTTTT
TRBJ2-7 | . | TRBD2 | TRBV20-1 | CSARSQRGSYEQYF | TGCAGTGCTAGATCCCAGCGGGGCAGCTACGAGCAGTACTTC
TRBJ2-1 | few | TRBD2 | TRBV20-1 | CSARDLAGSSYNEQFF | TGCAGTGCTAGAGATCTAGCGGGGAGCTCCTACAATGAGCAGTTCTTC
TRBJ2-5 | . | . | TRBV7-2 | CASSLVLQTQYF | TGTGCCAGCAGCTTAGTTTTGCAGACCCAGTACTTC
TRBJ2-1 | few | TRBD2 | TRBV20-1 | CSAQFSAGGPWEQFF | TGCAGTGCTCAGTTTTCTGCGGGAGGGCCTTGGGAGCAGTTCTTC
TRBJ2-1 | few | . | TRBV29-1 | CSVGGTKGNEQFF | TGCAGCGTTGGGGGGACCAAGGGCAATGAGCAGTTCTTC
TRBJ2-5 | few | TRBD2 | TRBV20-1 | CSTSPSGTQETQYF | TGCAGTACTAGCCCTAGCGGGACCCAAGAGACCCAGTACTTC
TRBJ1-5 | . | . | TRBV28 | CASSLFSGNQPQHF | TGTGCCAGCAGTTTATTTTCAGGGAATCAGCCCCAGCATTTT
TRBJ2-1 | few | TRBD2 | TRBV28 | CASRGLAGFDEQFF | TGTGCCAGCCGAGGACTAGCGGGATTCGATGAGCAGTTCTTC
TRBJ1-1 | few | . | TRBV7-3 | CASSLNPRNTEAFF | TGTGCCAGCAGCTTAAACCCAAGGAACACTGAAGCTTTCTTT
TRBJ1-1 | . | . | TRBV7-9 | CASSLAGEGMNTEASF | TGTGCCAGCAGCTTGGCAGGGGAGGGAATGAACACTGAAGCTTCCTTT
TRBJ2-1 | few | TRBD2 | TRBV6-2/TRBV6-3 | CASTDPGLPPEEQFF | TGTGCCAGCACCGATCCGGGACTACCTCCGGAAGAGCAGTTCTTC
TRBJ1-2 | many | . | TRBV28 | CASSGIYGYTF | TGTGCCAGCAGCGGCATTTATGGCTACACCTTC
TRBJ1-4 | few | . | TRBV18 | CASSPDGGFEKLFF | TGTGCCAGCTCACCAGACGGGGGTTTTGAAAAACTGTTTTTT
TRBJ1-2 | . | TRBD1 | TRBV25-1 | CASSEQGASDGYTF | TGTGCCAGCAGTGAACAGGGGGCTTCAGATGGCTACACCTTC
TRBJ1-4 | few | TRBD1 | TRBV28 | CASSLWGQGAALSNEKLFF | TGTGCCAGCAGTTTATGGGGACAGGGGGCAGCCTTATCTAATGAAAAACTGTTTTTT
TRBJ1-1 | few | . | TRBV7-9 | CASSVRQENTEAFF | TGTGCCAGCAGCGTCAGACAGGAGAACACTGAAGCTTTCTTT
TRBJ2-4 | . | TRBD2 | TRBV27 | CASSSGLANIQYF | TGTGCCAGCAGTTCGGGACTAGCAAACATTCAGTACTTC
TRBJ1-5 | few | . | TRBV19 | CASSGGTSNQPQHF | TGTGCCAGTTCTGGGGGGACTAGCAATCAGCCCCAGCATTTT
TRBJ2-4 | . | TRBD1 | TRBV18 | CASSPPDRLAKNIQYF | TGTGCCAGCTCACCACCGGACAGGCTAGCCAAAAACATTCAGTACTTC
TRBJ2-7 | . | . | TRBV7-2 | CASSEGPMGYEQYF | TGTGCCAGCAGCGAGGGTCCGATGGGCTACGAGCAGTACTTC
TRBJ1-6 | few | TRBD1 | TRBV28 | CASSLAGQLNSPLHF | TGTGCCAGCAGTTTAGCGGGACAGCTTAATTCACCCCTCCACTTT
TRBJ2-1 | . | . | TRBV20-1 | CSARDTSYNEQFF | TGCAGTGCTAGAGATACCTCCTACAATGAGCAGTTCTTC
TRBJ2-5 | . | . | TRBV18 | CASSPGLALQETQYF | TGTGCCAGCTCACCTGGTCTAGCACTCCAAGAGACCCAGTACTTC